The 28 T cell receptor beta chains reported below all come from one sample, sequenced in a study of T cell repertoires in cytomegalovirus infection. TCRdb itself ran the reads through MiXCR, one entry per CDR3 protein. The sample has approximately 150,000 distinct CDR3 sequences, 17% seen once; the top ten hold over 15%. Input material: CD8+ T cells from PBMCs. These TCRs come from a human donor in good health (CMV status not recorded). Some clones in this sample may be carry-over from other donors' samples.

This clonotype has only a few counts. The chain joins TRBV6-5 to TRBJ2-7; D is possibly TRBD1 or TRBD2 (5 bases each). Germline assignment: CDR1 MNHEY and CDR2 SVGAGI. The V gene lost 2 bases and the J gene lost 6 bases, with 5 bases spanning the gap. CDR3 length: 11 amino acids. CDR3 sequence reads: CASSYGGEQYF. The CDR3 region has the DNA TGTGCCAGCAGTTACGGGGGCGAGCAGTACTTC.

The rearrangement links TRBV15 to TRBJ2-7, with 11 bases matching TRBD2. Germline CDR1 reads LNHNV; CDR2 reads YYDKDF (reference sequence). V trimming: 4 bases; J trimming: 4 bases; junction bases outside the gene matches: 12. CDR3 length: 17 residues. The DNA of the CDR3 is TGTGCCACCAGCACAGAAATCGACGGACTAGCGGGTTACGAGCAGTACTTC. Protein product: CATSTEIDGLAGYEQYF.

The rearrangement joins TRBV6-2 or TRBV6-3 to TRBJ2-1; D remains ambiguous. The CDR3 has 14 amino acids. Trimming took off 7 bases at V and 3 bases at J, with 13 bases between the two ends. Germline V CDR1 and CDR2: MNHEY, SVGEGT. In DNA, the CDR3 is TGTGCCAGCACGATAGGGTCCCTCTACAATGAGCAGTTCTTC. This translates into CASTIGSLYNEQFF.

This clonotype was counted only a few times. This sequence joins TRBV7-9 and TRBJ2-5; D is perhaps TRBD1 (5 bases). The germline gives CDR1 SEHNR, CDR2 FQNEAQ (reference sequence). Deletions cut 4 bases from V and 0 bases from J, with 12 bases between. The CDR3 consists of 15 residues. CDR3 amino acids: CASSSPPDNQETQYF. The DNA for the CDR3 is TGTGCCAGCAGCTCGCCTCCGGACAACCAAGAGACCCAGTACTTC.

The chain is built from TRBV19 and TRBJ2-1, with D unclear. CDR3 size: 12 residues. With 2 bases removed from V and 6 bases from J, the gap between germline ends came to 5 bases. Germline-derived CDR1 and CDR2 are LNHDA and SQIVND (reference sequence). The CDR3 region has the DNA TGTGCCAGTAGTATAATCAGCAATGAGCAGTTCTTC. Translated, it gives CASSIISNEQFF.

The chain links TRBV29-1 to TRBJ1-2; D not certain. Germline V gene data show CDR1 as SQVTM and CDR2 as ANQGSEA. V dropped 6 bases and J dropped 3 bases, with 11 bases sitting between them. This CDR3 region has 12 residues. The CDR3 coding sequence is TGCAGCGTCAACACCGGGGACTATGGCTACACCTTC. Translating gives CSVNTGDYGYTF.

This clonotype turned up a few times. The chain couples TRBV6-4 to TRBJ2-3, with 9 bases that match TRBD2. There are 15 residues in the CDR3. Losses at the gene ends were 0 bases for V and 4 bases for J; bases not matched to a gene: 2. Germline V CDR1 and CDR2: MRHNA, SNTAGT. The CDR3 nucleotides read TGTGCCAGCAGTGACTCTAGCGGGGGACCAGATACGCAGTATTTT. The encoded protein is CASSDSSGGPDTQYF.

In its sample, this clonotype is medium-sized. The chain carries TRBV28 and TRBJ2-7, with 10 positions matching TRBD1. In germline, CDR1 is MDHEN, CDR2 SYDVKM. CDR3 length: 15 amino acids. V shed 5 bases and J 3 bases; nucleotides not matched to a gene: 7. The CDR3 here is CASSSRWDRGYEQYF. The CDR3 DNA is TGTGCCAGCAGTAGCCGGTGGGACAGGGGCTACGAGCAGTACTTC.

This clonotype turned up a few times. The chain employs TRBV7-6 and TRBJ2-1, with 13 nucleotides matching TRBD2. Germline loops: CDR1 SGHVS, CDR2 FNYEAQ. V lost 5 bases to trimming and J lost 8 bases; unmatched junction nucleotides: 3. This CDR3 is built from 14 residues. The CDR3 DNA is TGTGCCAGCAGCGGCGGACTAGCGGGAGATGAGCAGTTCTTC. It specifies CASSGGLAGDEQFF.

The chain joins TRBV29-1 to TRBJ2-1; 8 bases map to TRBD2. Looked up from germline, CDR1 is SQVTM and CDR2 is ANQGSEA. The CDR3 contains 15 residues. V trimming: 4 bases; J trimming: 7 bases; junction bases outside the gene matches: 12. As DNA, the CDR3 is TGCAGCGTTGCCGGGAGGGCCGGTAGTCCTAATGAGCAGTTCTTC. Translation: CSVAGRAGSPNEQFF.

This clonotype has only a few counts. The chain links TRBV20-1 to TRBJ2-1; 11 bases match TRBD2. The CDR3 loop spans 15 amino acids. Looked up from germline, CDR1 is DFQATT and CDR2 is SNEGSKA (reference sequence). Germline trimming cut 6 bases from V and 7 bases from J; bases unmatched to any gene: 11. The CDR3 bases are TGCAGTGCCGCTAAGCTAGCGGGGGGCCGGAATGAGCAGTTCTTC. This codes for CSAAKLAGGRNEQFF.

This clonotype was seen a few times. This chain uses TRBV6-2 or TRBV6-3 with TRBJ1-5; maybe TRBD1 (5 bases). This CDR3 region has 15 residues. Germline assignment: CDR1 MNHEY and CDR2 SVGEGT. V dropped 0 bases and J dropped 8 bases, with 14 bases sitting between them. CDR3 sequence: CASSYSKWGLEPQHF. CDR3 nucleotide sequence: TGTGCCAGCAGTTACTCGAAGTGGGGGTTGGAGCCCCAGCATTTT.

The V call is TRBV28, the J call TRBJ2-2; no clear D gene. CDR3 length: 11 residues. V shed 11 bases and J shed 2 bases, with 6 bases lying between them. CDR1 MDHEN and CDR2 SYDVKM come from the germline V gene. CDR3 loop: CAAHNTGELFF. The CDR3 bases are TGTGCCGCCCACAACACCGGGGAGCTGTTTTTT.

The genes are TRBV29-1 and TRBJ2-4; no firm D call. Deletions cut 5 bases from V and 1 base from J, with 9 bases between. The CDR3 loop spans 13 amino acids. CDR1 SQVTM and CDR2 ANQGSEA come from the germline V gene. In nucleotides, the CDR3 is TGCAGCGTTTCAACGGCGGCCAAAAACATTCAGTACTTC. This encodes CSVSTAAKNIQYF.

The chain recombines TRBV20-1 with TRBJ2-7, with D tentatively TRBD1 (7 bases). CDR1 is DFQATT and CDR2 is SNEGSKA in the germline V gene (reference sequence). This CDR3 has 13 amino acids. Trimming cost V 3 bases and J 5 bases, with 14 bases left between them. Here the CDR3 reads CSARGGQFDEQYF. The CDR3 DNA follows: TGCAGTGCTAGGGGGGGACAGTTCGACGAGCAGTACTTC.

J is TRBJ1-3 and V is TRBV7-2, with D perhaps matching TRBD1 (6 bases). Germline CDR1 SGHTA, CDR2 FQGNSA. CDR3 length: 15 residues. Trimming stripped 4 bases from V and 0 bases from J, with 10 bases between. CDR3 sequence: CASSSQGYSGNTIYF. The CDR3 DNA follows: TGTGCCAGCAGCTCACAGGGATACTCTGGAAACACCATATATTTT.

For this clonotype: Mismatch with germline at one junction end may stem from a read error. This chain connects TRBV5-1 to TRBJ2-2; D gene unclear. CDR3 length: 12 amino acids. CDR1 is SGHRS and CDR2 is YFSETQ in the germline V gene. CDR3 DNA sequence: TGCGCCTGCAGATCGAACACCGGGGAGCTGTTTTTT. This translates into CACRSNTGELFF.

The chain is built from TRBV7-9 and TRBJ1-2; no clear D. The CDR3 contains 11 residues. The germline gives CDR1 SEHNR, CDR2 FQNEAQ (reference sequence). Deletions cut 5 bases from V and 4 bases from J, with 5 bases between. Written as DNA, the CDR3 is TGTGCCAGCAGCGCCTCCTATGGCTACACCTTC. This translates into CASSASYGYTF.

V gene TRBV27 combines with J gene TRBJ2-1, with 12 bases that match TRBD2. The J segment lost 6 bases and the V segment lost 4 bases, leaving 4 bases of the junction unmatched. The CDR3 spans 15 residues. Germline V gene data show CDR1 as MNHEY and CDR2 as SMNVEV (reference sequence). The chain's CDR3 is CASSSTSGSVNEQFF. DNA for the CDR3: TGTGCCAGCAGTTCGACTAGCGGGAGTGTCAATGAGCAGTTCTTC.

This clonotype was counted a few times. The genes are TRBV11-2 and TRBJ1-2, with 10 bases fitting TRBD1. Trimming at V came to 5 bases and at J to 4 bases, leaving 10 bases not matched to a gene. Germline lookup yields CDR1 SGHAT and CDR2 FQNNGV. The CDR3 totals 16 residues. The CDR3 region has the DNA TGTGCCAGCAGCCCTACGATGACAGGGGGCGCCTATGGCTACACCTTC. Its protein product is CASSPTMTGGAYGYTF.

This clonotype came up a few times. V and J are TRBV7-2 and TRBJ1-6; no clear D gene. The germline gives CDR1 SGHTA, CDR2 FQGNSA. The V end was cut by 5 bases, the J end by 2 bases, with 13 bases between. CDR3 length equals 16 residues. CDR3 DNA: TGTGCCAGCAGCCTAATCTACCCCACCTATAATTCACCCCTCCACTTT. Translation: CASSLIYPTYNSPLHF.

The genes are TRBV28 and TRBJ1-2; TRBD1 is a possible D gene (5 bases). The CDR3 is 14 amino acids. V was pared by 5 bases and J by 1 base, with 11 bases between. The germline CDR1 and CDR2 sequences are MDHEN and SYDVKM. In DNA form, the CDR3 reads TGTGCCAGCAGTCCCAGGGATCTTAACTATGGCTACACCTTC. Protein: CASSPRDLNYGYTF.

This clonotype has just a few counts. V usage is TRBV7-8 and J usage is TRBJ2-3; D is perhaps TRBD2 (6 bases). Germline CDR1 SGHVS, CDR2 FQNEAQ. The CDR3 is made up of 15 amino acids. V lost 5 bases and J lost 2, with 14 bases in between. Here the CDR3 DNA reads TGTGCCAGCAGCGTCCAGCGGGCATACACAGATACGCAGTATTTT. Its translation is CASSVQRAYTDTQYF.

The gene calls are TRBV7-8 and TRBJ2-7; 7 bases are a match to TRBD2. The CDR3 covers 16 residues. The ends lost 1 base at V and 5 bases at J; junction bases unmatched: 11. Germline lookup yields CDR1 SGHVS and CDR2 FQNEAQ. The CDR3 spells CASSLGLAEPPNEQYF. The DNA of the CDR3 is TGTGCCAGCAGCTTAGGGCTAGCGGAACCTCCAAACGAGCAGTACTTC. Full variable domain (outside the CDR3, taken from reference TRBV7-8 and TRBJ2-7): GAGVSQSPRYKVAKRGQDVALRCDPISGHVSLFWYQQALGQGPEFLTYFQNEAQLDKSGLPSDRFFAERPEGSVSTLKIQRTQQEDSAVYLCASSLGLAEPPNEQYFGPGTRLTVT.

This CDR3 is CASSVDRLGTEAFF. The DNA of the CDR3 is TGTGCCAGCAGCGTAGATCGTTTGGGCACTGAAGCTTTCTTT. The chain employs TRBV9 and TRBJ1-1; D is unresolved. V lost 0 bases and J 4 bases, leaving 10 bases between the germline ends. The CDR3 has 14 residues. Per germline, CDR1 SGDLS and CDR2 YYNGEE.

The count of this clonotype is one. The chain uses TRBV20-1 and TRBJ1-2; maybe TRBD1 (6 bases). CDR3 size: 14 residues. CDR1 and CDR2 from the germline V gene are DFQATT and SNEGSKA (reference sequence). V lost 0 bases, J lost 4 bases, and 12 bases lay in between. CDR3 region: CSARDSGAFYGYTF. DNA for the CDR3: TGCAGTGCTAGAGATTCAGGGGCCTTCTATGGCTACACCTTC.

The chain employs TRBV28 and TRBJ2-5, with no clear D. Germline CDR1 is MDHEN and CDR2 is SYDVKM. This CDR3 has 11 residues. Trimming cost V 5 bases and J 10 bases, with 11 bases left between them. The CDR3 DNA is TGTGCCAGCAGTCTGTACTCTGGCCAGTACTTC. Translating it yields CASSLYSGQYF.

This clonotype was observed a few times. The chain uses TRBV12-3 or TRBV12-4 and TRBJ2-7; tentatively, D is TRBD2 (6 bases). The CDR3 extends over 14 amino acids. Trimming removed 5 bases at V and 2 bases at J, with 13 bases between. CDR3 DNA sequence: TGTGCCAGCAGTCCCGGGACTTCGACCTACGAGCAGTACTTC. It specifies CASSPGTSTYEQYF.